This T cell receptor beta chain was found in a study of shared clonotypes between healthy human individuals. Sequencing was performed with immunoSEQ multiplex PCR; in TCRdb, only in-frame clones are kept and a portion is missing. The repertoire includes about 680,000 clones, about 91% of them detected once, and approximately 24% sits in the top ten. It was CD45RO-negative cells, positively selected for CCR7, that made up naive CD8 cells, with terminally differentiated effector memory CD45RA+ cells excluded. Germline V gene lookup returns CDR1 SGHVS and CDR2 FNYEAQ. The CDR3 is 13 amino acids. Trimming stripped 5 bases from V and 5 bases from J, with 10 bases between.

This receptor was identified in a man aged 25-45 years in good health. The gene calls are TRBV7-6 and TRBJ2-1, with D unclear. The sequenced sample consisted of naive CD8+ T cells sorted from blood. CDR3: CASSTRRNNEQFF. CDR3 bases: TGTGCCAGCAGCACCCGACGGAACAATGAGCAGTTCTTC.